These 20 T cell receptor beta chains came from one sample sequenced in a study of T cell repertoires in cytomegalovirus infection. TCRdb passed the reads through MiXCR, listing each CDR3 protein once. This table holds a few hundred thousand distinct CDR3 sequences, about 35% found once. Their specific antigens are unknown. Material: cultured PBMCs, obtained from culture after CMV antigen stimulation. The receptors come from a human donor in good health (CMV status not recorded). Some clones in this sample may be carry-over from other donors' samples.

This clonotype was seen a handful of times. The rearrangement joins TRBV25-1 to TRBJ2-5; 7 bases fit TRBD1. From germline, CDR1 is MGHDK and CDR2 SYGVNS. Losses at the gene ends were 0 bases for V and 4 bases for J; bases not matched to a gene: 8. The CDR3 has 16 residues. The CDR3 is CASSEYELGGGETQYF. CDR3 in DNA: TGTGCCAGCAGTGAATACGAGTTAGGGGGCGGAGAGACCCAGTACTTC.

The V call is TRBV7-3, the J call TRBJ1-1; TRBD1 is a possible D gene (5 bases). The CDR3 has 17 residues. Trimming stripped 5 bases from V and 3 bases from J, with 22 bases between. CDR1 and CDR2 from the germline V gene are SGHTA and FQGTGA. CDR3 residues: CASSQSGQIGTDTEAFF. The CDR3 nucleotides read TGTGCCAGCAGCCAGTCCGGACAAATAGGGACCGACACTGAAGCTTTCTTT.

This clonotype has at least ten counts. V gene TRBV11-2 combines with J gene TRBJ2-7; 10 positions agree with TRBD2. This CDR3 has 16 amino acids. Trimming took 5 bases from V and 4 from J; bases not matched to a gene: 11. Germline V gene sequence: CDR1 SGHAT, CDR2 FQNNGV. The CDR3 bases are TGTGCCAGCAGCGATGGCCTAGCGGGGGAATTTTACGAGCAGTACTTC. Its protein product is CASSDGLAGEFYEQYF.

This clonotype was recorded a few times. V is TRBV6-1 and J is TRBJ2-2; 7 nucleotides line up with TRBD1. This CDR3 region has 15 residues. Germline assignment: CDR1 MNHNS and CDR2 SASEGT. J was trimmed by 5 bases and V by 2 bases; bases with no gene match: 5. CDR3 nucleotides: TGTGCCAGCAGTGAATGGACAGGAGATACCGGGGAGCTGTTTTTT. Translation gives CASSEWTGDTGELFF.

The V call is TRBV6-1, the J call TRBJ1-6; unclear D gene. The germline V gene encodes CDR1 MNHNS and CDR2 SASEGT. Trimming cost V 7 bases and J 7 bases, with 14 bases left between them. The length of the CDR3 is 14 residues. The CDR3 DNA reads TGTGCCAGCAATCCCGGAGGAAGCAATTCACCCCTCCACTTT. It codes for CASNPGGSNSPLHF.

The chain has TRBV7-2 and TRBJ2-7, with 8 positions matching TRBD2. There are 15 residues in the CDR3. Germline V CDR1 and CDR2: SGHTA, FQGNSA. The trim removed 5 bases at V and 2 bases at J, leaving 8 bases unmatched. The CDR3 DNA reads TGTGCCAGCAGCATACGACTAGCGTTCACCTACGAGCAGTACTTC. Protein: CASSIRLAFTYEQYF.

The chain is built from TRBV11-2 and TRBJ2-3, with D possibly matching TRBD1 (6 bases). Trimming removed 5 bases from V and 6 bases from J, with 12 bases in between. Germline V gene lookup returns CDR1 SGHAT and CDR2 FQNNGV. CDR3 size: 13 residues. The CDR3 is CASSVGQLDTQYF. CDR3 bases: TGTGCCAGCAGCGTAGGACAGCTCGATACGCAGTATTTT.

V gene TRBV7-2 combines with J gene TRBJ2-7; 10 bases map to TRBD2. Germline CDR1 reads SGHTA; CDR2 reads FQGNSA. After removal of 4 bases from V and 1 base from J, the junction contained 7 bases not matched to a gene. The CDR3 is made up of 16 amino acids. The CDR3 DNA is TGTGCCAGCAGCTCGAATGGACTAGCGGCATCCTACGAGCAGTACTTC. Translation gives CASSSNGLAASYEQYF.

In this sample, this clonotype turned up a few times. V gene TRBV7-2 combines with J gene TRBJ2-3; 15 bases are shared with TRBD2. Germline-derived CDR1 and CDR2 are SGHTA and FQGNSA. V lost 4 bases to trimming and J lost 5 bases; unmatched junction nucleotides: 13. This CDR3 spans 19 amino acids. CDR3 amino acids: CASSSPTGGLAGGRDTQYF. The DNA for the CDR3 is TGTGCCAGCAGCTCTCCGACAGGGGGACTAGCGGGAGGAAGAGATACGCAGTATTTT.

This clonotype was detected a few times. This chain joins TRBV5-1 and TRBJ2-2; the match to TRBD2 covers 11 bases. V was clipped by 0 bases and J by 9 bases; unmatched bases: 4. Germline CDR1 is SGHRS and CDR2 is YFSETQ. The CDR3 loop spans 15 amino acids. The CDR3 protein is CASSLVLAGERELFF. CDR3 bases: TGCGCCAGCAGCTTGGTACTAGCGGGAGAGCGGGAGCTGTTTTTT.

In this sample, this clonotype turned up a few times. This rearrangement joins TRBV20-1 to TRBJ2-7, with 11 positions matching TRBD2. The CDR3 totals 13 residues. V lost 6 bases and J lost 2; bases outside the gene matches: 3. Looked up from germline, CDR1 is DFQATT and CDR2 is SNEGSKA (reference sequence). CDR3 region: CSAIAGGTYEQYF. The CDR3 DNA is TGCAGTGCAATAGCGGGAGGGACCTACGAGCAGTACTTC.

V and J are TRBV4-3 and TRBJ2-7; D unclear. The CDR3 spans 15 residues. Germline V gene sequence: CDR1 LGHNA, CDR2 YSLEER. Trimming pared 4 bases from V and 2 bases from J, leaving 15 bases between. The CDR3 sequence: CASSPDPLLTYEQYF. In DNA, the CDR3 is TGCGCCAGCAGCCCCGACCCCCTACTAACCTACGAGCAGTACTTC.

The V and J genes are TRBV7-9 and TRBJ2-6, with 11 positions matching TRBD1. V lost 6 bases, J lost 0 bases, and 7 bases stayed unmatched. CDR1 and CDR2 from the germline V gene are SEHNR and FQNEAQ (reference sequence). The CDR3 consists of 18 residues. The CDR3: CASSGQGARFSGANVLTF. Here the CDR3 DNA reads TGTGCCAGCAGTGGACAGGGGGCACGATTCTCTGGGGCCAACGTCCTGACTTTC. The full variable domain, its missing parts supplied by reference TRBV7-9 and TRBJ2-6, is DTGVSQNPRHKITKRGQNVTFRCDPISEHNRLYWYRQTLGQGPEFLTYFQNEAQLEKSRLLSDRFSAERPKGSFSTLEIQRTEQGDSAMYLCASSGQGARFSGANVLTFGAGSRLTVL.

A remark on this clonotype: Being one base from a much bigger clone, this may be a read error. The chain links TRBV7-2 to TRBJ2-3; TRBD2 matches at 10 bases. This CDR3 is built from 21 residues. Germline CDR1 SGHTA, CDR2 FQGNSA. CDR3 in amino acids: CASCFPPGTSDPGLRGYTQYF. As DNA, the CDR3 is TGTGCCAGCTGCTTCCCCCCCGGGACTAGCGATCCCGGGCTGAGGGGCTATACGCAGTATTTT.

The sample holds a few counts of this clonotype. The chain combines TRBV7-6 with TRBJ2-5, with TRBD1 as a possible D gene (5 bases). Germline CDR1 is SGHVS and CDR2 is FNYEAQ. CDR3 length: 13 residues. The V gene lost 3 bases and the J gene lost 7 bases, with 12 bases spanning the gap. CDR3 in DNA: TGTGCCAGCAGCTTTGAAATTACAGGGACCCAGTACTTC. As protein: CASSFEITGTQYF.

This chain links TRBV29-1 with TRBJ1-1; no definite D call. Germline lookup yields CDR1 SQVTM and CDR2 ANQGSEA. CDR3 length equals 9 residues. The V gene lost 3 bases and the J gene lost 8 bases, with 4 bases spanning the gap. This chain's CDR3 is CSVDGEAFF. DNA for the CDR3: TGCAGCGTTGACGGGGAAGCTTTCTTT. Using reference TRBV29-1 and TRBJ1-1 for the parts outside the CDR3, the full variable domain is SAVISQKPSRDICQRGTSLTIQCQVDSQVTMMFWYRQQPGQSLTLIATANQGSEATYESGFVIDKFPISRPNLTFSTLTVSNMSPEDSSIYLCSVDGEAFFGQGTRLTVV.

This clonotype was counted between two and nine times. This rearrangement joins TRBV20-1 to TRBJ1-6; the D gene is possibly TRBD1 (5 bases). Germline V gives CDR1 DFQATT, CDR2 SNEGSKA (reference sequence). V was clipped by 3 bases and J by 9 bases, with 15 bases between them. The CDR3 extends over 14 amino acids. This CDR3 is CSASEQDFGSPLHF. CDR3 nucleotide sequence: TGCAGTGCTAGCGAACAGGATTTCGGTTCACCCCTCCACTTT.

In this sample, this clonotype turned up a few times. The chain combines TRBV5-6 with TRBJ2-2; no firm D call. CDR3 size: 12 residues. Germline V gene lookup returns CDR1 SGHDT and CDR2 YYEEEE. V was pared by 0 bases and J by 4 bases, with 1 base between. CDR3 loop: CASSLATGELFF. For the CDR3, the DNA is TGTGCCAGCAGCTTGGCCACCGGGGAGCTGTTTTTT.

This clonotype was seen a handful of times. This chain joins TRBV7-9 and TRBJ2-7; 7 positions match TRBD2. CDR1 is SEHNR, CDR2 FQNEAQ, per germline (reference sequence). J gave up 6 bases and V 5 bases, and 4 bases lay outside the gene matches. The CDR3 is 12 residues long. CDR3 nucleotide sequence: TGTGCCAGCAGCATTCCTAGCGGCGAGCAGTACGTC. This encodes CASSIPSGEQYV.

In its sample, this clonotype was seen a few times. CDR3 coding DNA: TGTGCCAGCAGTGAATCGGCGCTCAATCAGCCCCAGCATTTT. It specifies CASSESALNQPQHF. The chain joins TRBV6-1 to TRBJ1-5; no firm D call. In germline, CDR1 is MNHNS, CDR2 SASEGT. Trimming left V 2 bases short and J 3 bases short, with 8 bases between. The CDR3 totals 14 residues.